The entry below describes one T cell receptor (beta chain). This entry is derived from a study of blood T cell repertoires in COVID-19. Produced via immunoSEQ multiplex PCR; TCRdb's table is partial and in-frame only. This sample yields just over 300,000 clones, of which under 90% are seen a single time; 1.5% to 2% belongs to the top ten. Per the germline V gene, CDR1 is MNHEY and CDR2 is SMNVEV (reference sequence). The CDR3 spans 16 residues. The trim removed 3 bases at V and 5 bases at J, leaving 11 bases unmatched. The specimen was peripheral blood. The sequence came from a woman aged 25-40 years with COVID-19, enrolled during active disease. J is TRBJ2-5 and V is TRBV27, with 8 bases aligning to TRBD2. The DNA for the CDR3 is TGTGCCAGCAGTTTGGTTTCGGGGGGGGGCCTTGAGACCCAGTACTTC. Protein: CASSLVSGGGLETQYF.